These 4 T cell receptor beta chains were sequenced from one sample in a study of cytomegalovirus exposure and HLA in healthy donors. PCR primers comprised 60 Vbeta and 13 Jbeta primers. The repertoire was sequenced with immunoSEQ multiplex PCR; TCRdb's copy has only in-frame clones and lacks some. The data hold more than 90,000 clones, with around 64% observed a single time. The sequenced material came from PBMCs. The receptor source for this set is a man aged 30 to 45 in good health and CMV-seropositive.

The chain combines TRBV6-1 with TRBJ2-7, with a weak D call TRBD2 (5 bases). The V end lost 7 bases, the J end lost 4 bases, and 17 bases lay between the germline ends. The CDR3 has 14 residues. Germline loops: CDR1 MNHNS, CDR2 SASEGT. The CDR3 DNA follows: TGTGCCAGCATTCGGGATTTCAATGGGTACGAGCAGTACTTC. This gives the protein CASIRDFNGYEQYF.

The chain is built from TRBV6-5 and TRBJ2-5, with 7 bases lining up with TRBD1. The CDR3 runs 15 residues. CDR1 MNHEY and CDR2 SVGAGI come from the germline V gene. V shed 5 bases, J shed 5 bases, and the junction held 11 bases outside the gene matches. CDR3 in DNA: TGTGCCAGCAGTACTCTACAGGGGCGGCTGGAGACCCAGTACTTC. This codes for CASSTLQGRLETQYF.

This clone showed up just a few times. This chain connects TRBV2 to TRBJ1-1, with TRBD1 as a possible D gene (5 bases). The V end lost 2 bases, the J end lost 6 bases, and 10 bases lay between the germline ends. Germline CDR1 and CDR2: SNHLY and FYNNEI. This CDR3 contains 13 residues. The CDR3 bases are TGTGCCAGCAGTGAAAGATGGGGGGCTGAAGCTTTCTTT. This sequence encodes CASSERWGAEAFF.

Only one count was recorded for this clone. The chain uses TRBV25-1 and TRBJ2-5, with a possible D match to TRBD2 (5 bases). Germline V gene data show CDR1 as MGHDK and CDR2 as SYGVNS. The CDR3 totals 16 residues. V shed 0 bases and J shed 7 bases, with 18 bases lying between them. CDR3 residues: CASSEYLLASLGTQYF. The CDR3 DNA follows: TGTGCCAGCAGTGAATACCTGCTCGCTAGCCTTGGGACCCAGTACTTC.